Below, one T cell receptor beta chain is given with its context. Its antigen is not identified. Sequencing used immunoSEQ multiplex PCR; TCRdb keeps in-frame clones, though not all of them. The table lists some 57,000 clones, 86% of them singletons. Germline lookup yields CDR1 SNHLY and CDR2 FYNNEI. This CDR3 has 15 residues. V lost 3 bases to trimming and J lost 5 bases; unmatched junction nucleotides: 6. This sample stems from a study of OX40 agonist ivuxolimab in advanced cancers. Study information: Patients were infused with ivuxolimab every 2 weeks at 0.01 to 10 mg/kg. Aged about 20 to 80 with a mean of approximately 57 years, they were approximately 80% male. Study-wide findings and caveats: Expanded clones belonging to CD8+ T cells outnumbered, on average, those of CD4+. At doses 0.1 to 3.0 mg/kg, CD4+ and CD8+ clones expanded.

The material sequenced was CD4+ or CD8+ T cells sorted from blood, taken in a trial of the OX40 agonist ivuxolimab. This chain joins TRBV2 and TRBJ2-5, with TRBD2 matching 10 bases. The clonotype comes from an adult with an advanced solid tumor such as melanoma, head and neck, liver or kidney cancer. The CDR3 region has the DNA TGTGCCAGCAGTGACCGGCTAGCGGGAGCGGAGACCCAGTACTTC. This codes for CASSDRLAGAETQYF.